One and the same sample provided the 25 T cell receptor beta chains below, sequenced in a study of control samples from healthy donors and cancer patients. The method was immunoSEQ multiplex PCR; TCRdb's version includes in-frame clones alone and lacks a portion of them. The sample holds more than 95,000 clones; 85% to 90% are singletons and the top ten take less than 1.5%. The sample comprised PBMCs. The source is a woman in her fifties or sixties with colorectal cancer.

This chain joins TRBV21-1 and TRBJ1-2. TRBV21-1 is designated a pseudogene. The length of the CDR3 is 14 residues. The CDR3 DNA reads TGTGCCAGCAGCAGGCCAGTCCTCGAGAATGGCTACACCTTC. This sequence encodes CASSRPVLENGYTF.

The chain links TRBV3-1 (or the pseudogene TRBV3-2) to TRBJ2-2; D is possibly TRBD2 (6 bases). The CDR3 runs to 14 residues. Per germline, CDR1 LGHDT and CDR2 YNNKEL (reference sequence). Deletions cut 5 bases from V and 4 bases from J, with 11 bases between. The CDR3 DNA follows: TGTGCCAGCAGCGGCCCAGCGGGCACCGGGGAGCTGTTTTTT. The encoded protein is CASSGPAGTGELFF.

This clone has a handful of counts. V usage is TRBV29-1 and J usage is TRBJ2-2; tentatively, D is TRBD1 (6 bases). Trimming removed 6 bases at V and 5 bases at J, with 13 bases between. The germline CDR1 and CDR2 sequences are SQVTM and ANQGSEA. The CDR3 spans 13 residues. In nucleotides, the CDR3 is TGCAGCGTCAGAACCACAGGGACCGGGGAGCTGTTTTTT. Its protein product is CSVRTTGTGELFF.

This chain joins TRBV5-5 and TRBJ1-2; no clear D gene. This CDR3 is 15 amino acids long. Looked up from germline, CDR1 is SGHKS and CDR2 is YYEKEE (reference sequence). Trimming pared 3 bases from V and 0 bases from J, leaving 12 bases between. CDR3 bases: TGTGCCAGCAGCTCTTACACAGTAGCTAACTATGGCTACACCTTC. This codes for CASSSYTVANYGYTF.

V and J are TRBV12-3 or TRBV12-4 and TRBJ2-1, with D perhaps matching TRBD1 (5 bases). Trimming removed 7 bases at V and 5 bases at J, with 12 bases between. This CDR3 spans 13 amino acids. In nucleotides, the CDR3 is TGTGCCAGCACCCCAAACAGGAACAATGAGCAGTTCTTC. Its protein product is CASTPNRNNEQFF.

The chain recombines TRBV3-1 (or the pseudogene TRBV3-2) with TRBJ1-6, with D unresolved. This CDR3 has 13 amino acids. The V and J ends lost 4 bases and 7 bases respectively, with 8 bases between them. Germline V gene lookup returns CDR1 LGHDT and CDR2 YNNKEL (reference sequence). CDR3 amino acids: CASSLQGNSPLHF. The CDR3, as DNA: TGTGCCAGCAGCCTCCAAGGGAATTCACCCCTCCACTTT.

The rearrangement links TRBV19 to TRBJ1-5; tentative D call: TRBD1 (6 bases). Germline-derived CDR1 and CDR2 are LNHDA and SQIVND (reference sequence). Trimming took off 3 bases at V and 4 bases at J, with 13 bases between the two ends. This CDR3 is 15 amino acids long. The CDR3 sequence is CASSMSETGNQPQHF. The CDR3 region has the DNA TGTGCCAGTAGTATGTCGGAAACAGGGAATCAGCCCCAGCATTTT.

This chain joins TRBV3-1 (or the pseudogene TRBV3-2) and TRBJ2-3, with 7 bases that match TRBD1. The V gene's germline CDR1 is LGHDT and CDR2 YNNKEL (reference sequence). Trimming removed 4 bases from V and 0 bases from J; junction bases left unmatched: 4. The CDR3 extends over 15 amino acids. This CDR3 is CASSPGQLSTDTQYF. In DNA, the CDR3 is TGTGCCAGCAGCCCGGGACAGCTTAGCACAGATACGCAGTATTTT.

This sequence joins TRBV5-1 and TRBJ1-3, with D unclear. V lost 7 bases to trimming and J lost 4 bases, with 15 bases between them. The CDR3 consists of 14 residues. Germline V CDR1 and CDR2: SGHRS, YFSETQ. DNA of the CDR3: TGCGCCAGCCAGACTGGCTCTGCGGGAAACACCATATATTTT. This encodes CASQTGSAGNTIYF.

V is TRBV5-1 and J is TRBJ2-1; TRBD2 agrees at 12 bases. This CDR3 is built from 17 residues. The V gene's germline CDR1 is SGHRS and CDR2 YFSETQ. V lost 0 bases, J lost 2 bases, and 3 bases stayed unmatched. The CDR3 DNA follows: TGCGCCAGCAGCTTGGGACTAGCGGGAGAACCCTACAATGAGCAGTTCTTC. Its protein product is CASSLGLAGEPYNEQFF.

V is TRBV10-3 and J is TRBJ2-2, with 10 positions matching TRBD1. V shed 7 bases, J shed 6 bases, and the junction held 8 bases outside the gene matches. CDR1 is ENHRY and CDR2 is SYGVKD in the germline V gene. The CDR3 is made up of 15 amino acids. CDR3 sequence (DNA): TGTGCCATCATGAAAGGACAGGGGGAAGCCGGGGAGCTGTTTTTT. Translating gives CAIMKGQGEAGELFF.

The chain couples TRBV2 to TRBJ1-2; D gene unclear. Trimming left V 4 bases short and J 6 bases short, with 12 bases between. The CDR3 is 13 residues long. Germline V gives CDR1 SNHLY, CDR2 FYNNEI. Written as DNA, the CDR3 is TGTGCCAGCAGTGGGGGAAGGGTTGATGGCTACACCTTC. This translates into CASSGGRVDGYTF.

This chain connects TRBV5-1 to TRBJ2-7; TRBD1 matches at 7 bases. The length of the CDR3 is 13 residues. V shed 2 bases and J 5 bases; nucleotides not matched to a gene: 4. CDR1 and CDR2 (germline): SGHRS, YFSETQ. This CDR3 reads CASSFTGEHEQYF. In nucleotides, the CDR3 is TGCGCCAGCAGCTTTACAGGGGAACACGAGCAGTACTTC.

This rearrangement joins TRBV7-2 to TRBJ2-5; 7 bases are shared with TRBD1. The CDR3 is 15 residues long. J gave up 5 bases and V 5 bases, and 11 bases lay outside the gene matches. Germline V gene lookup returns CDR1 SGHTA and CDR2 FQGNSA. CDR3 residues: CASSPQRGRTETQYF. As DNA, the CDR3 is TGTGCCAGCAGCCCGCAGAGGGGGCGGACGGAGACCCAGTACTTC.

For the CDR3, the DNA is TGTGCCAGCTCACTCGGACTAGCCAATGTCCCTGAGCAGTTCTTC. Translation: CASSLGLANVPEQFF. V usage is TRBV18 and J usage is TRBJ2-1; 8 bases fit TRBD2. The ends lost 4 bases at V and 9 bases at J; junction bases unmatched: 11. Per germline, CDR1 KGHSH and CDR2 LQKENI. The CDR3 runs to 15 residues.

The chain combines TRBV20-1 with TRBJ2-3, with D unclear. The CDR3 is 11 residues long. Trimming stripped 7 bases from V and 2 bases from J, with 7 bases between. Germline V CDR1 and CDR2: DFQATT, SNEGSKA (reference sequence). The CDR3 sequence is CSGETTDTQYF. Here the CDR3 DNA reads TGCAGTGGAGAAACCACAGATACGCAGTATTTT.

This rearrangement joins TRBV27 to TRBJ1-1; TRBD1 might be the D (5 bases). The CDR3 spans 15 residues. Germline V gives CDR1 MNHEY, CDR2 SMNVEV (reference sequence). V lost 3 bases and J 0 bases, leaving 11 bases between the germline ends. CDR3 coding DNA: TGTGCCAGCAGTTTGGAAGGGACGGTGAACACTGAAGCTTTCTTT. Protein: CASSLEGTVNTEAFF.

The rearrangement uses TRBV9 and TRBJ1-1, with 7 bases lining up with TRBD1. After removal of 0 bases from V and 1 base from J, the junction contained 3 bases not matched to a gene. The germline gives CDR1 SGDLS, CDR2 YYNGEE. The CDR3 covers 15 residues. CDR3 loop: CASSVGGGRNTEAFF. DNA for the CDR3: TGTGCCAGCAGCGTAGGAGGGGGCCGGAACACTGAAGCTTTCTTT.

The chain is built from TRBV3-1 (or the pseudogene TRBV3-2) and TRBJ2-7; 9 bases are shared with TRBD1. Germline lookup yields CDR1 LGHDT and CDR2 YNNKEL (reference sequence). Trimming removed 4 bases from V and 6 bases from J; junction bases left unmatched: 16. This CDR3 region has 17 residues. CDR3 residues: CASSPALVRDRAPEQYF. The CDR3 DNA follows: TGTGCCAGCAGCCCGGCGTTAGTTCGGGACAGGGCCCCCGAGCAGTACTTC.

The chain recombines TRBV15 with TRBJ2-2, with TRBD1 identical over 8 bases. V gave up 6 bases and J gave up 6 bases; unmatched junction bases: 6. Germline V gene sequence: CDR1 LNHNV, CDR2 YYDKDF (reference sequence). The CDR3 contains 14 residues. CDR3 in DNA: TGTGCCACCAGGACAGGGGTTAATTCCGGGGAGCTGTTTTTT. It translates to CATRTGVNSGELFF. The variable domain in full, with the rest retrieved from reference TRBV15 and TRBJ2-2, is DAMVIQNPRYQVTQFGKPVTLSCSQTLNHNVMYWYQQKSSQAPKLLFHYYDKDFNNEADTPDNFQSRRPNTSFCFLDIRSPGLGDTAMYLCATRTGVNSGELFFGEGSRLTVL.

This sequence joins TRBV5-4 and TRBJ1-5; TRBD1 is a possible D gene (6 bases). V dropped 3 bases and J dropped 0 bases, with 13 bases sitting between them. From germline, CDR1 is SGHNT and CDR2 YYREEE (reference sequence). The CDR3 is 16 residues long. DNA of the CDR3: TGTGCCAGCAGCTGGGGTGGGGGCTCTAGCAATCAGCCCCAGCATTTT. This gives the protein CASSWGGGSSNQPQHF.

The chain is built from TRBV28 and TRBJ2-7; TRBD2 matches 9 bases. The germline V gene has CDR1 MDHEN and CDR2 SYDVKM. V dropped 2 bases and J dropped 2; count of bases not matched to a gene: 7. The CDR3 loop spans 16 amino acids. The CDR3, as DNA: TGTGCCAGCAGTTTAGAGGTAGCGGGAGACCCCTACGAGCAGTACTTC. Encoded protein: CASSLEVAGDPYEQYF.

V is TRBV5-3 and J is TRBJ2-7; no definite D call. TRBV5-3 is noted as an ORF with a role that remains uncertain. Trimming removed 0 bases from V and 7 bases from J, with 23 bases in between. The CDR3 runs to 17 residues. The CDR3 loop is CARSLGRDGCLKEEQYF. CDR3 DNA sequence: TGTGCCAGAAGCTTGGGCCGCGATGGCTGCCTAAAGGAGGAGCAGTACTTC.

CDR3 loop: CASSPSGATDTQYF. In DNA, the CDR3 is TGTGCCAGCAGTCCTAGCGGAGCCACAGATACGCAGTATTTT. V and J are TRBV6-5 and TRBJ2-3, with 7 bases aligning to TRBD2. Germline values: CDR1 MNHEY, CDR2 SVGAGI. V was clipped by 5 bases and J by 2 bases; unmatched bases: 4. This CDR3 is built from 14 residues.

The rearrangement links TRBV7-2 to TRBJ2-2; 11 bases line up with TRBD2. Trimming removed 1 base from V and 5 bases from J; junction bases left unmatched: 6. The CDR3 loop spans 17 amino acids. Germline CDR1 and CDR2: SGHTA and FQGNSA. The DNA of the CDR3 is TGTGCCAGCAGCTTAGAGGTACTAGCGGGAGCTACCGGGGAGCTGTTTTTT. Residues: CASSLEVLAGATGELFF. The full variable domain, completed using reference TRBV7-2 and TRBJ2-2, is GAGVSQSPSNKVTEKGKDVELRCDPISGHTALYWYRQSLGQGLEFLIYFQGNSAPDKSGLPSDRFSAERTGGSVSTLTIQRTQQEDSAVYLCASSLEVLAGATGELFFGEGSRLTVL.